The entry below gives a single T cell receptor beta chain sequence along with its context. Its antigen is unknown. The input lacks base qualities; no much larger clone sits a single base away. Every donor was a healthy Caucasian. Three unrelated non-twin adults were additionally sequenced: a male aged 18 to 29, a male aged 50 to 60 and a female aged 50 to 60. Miltenyi CD45RO+ enrichment and human naive T-cell isolation kits were used to isolate memory (CD45RO+) and naive T cells from PBMC. Including cysteine and valine, the CDR3 has 18 amino acids. The DNA shown is the 54-base CDR3, in frame from base 1. Trimming accounts for 1 base at V and 2 bases at J, while the number of junction bases matched to no gene is 14. Taken from the germline V gene (reference sequence), the CDR1 and CDR2 loops are DFQATT and SNEGSKA. Library creation used 5' RACE. Sequencing instrument: Illumina HiSeq 2000. Template switching introduced a universal primer binding site; the final cDNA contained a unique molecular identifier, enabling accurate counting of TCR cDNA molecules. Specific primers in the conserved constant-segment region were used to synthesize first-strand cDNA for TCR alpha and beta chains. To control for contamination, every cDNA library was double barcoded, receiving both a SMART-Mk sample barcode and Illumina barcodes. Two successive PCR steps introduced TruSeq adapter sequences along with Illumina sample barcodes. The Illumina HiSeq platform was used with custom primers to sequence TCR alpha and beta cDNA libraries. In the paper's pipeline: MiGEC was used to process raw reads and extract unique molecular identifiers, and MiXCR was used to find CDR3 positions. For each individual, recombination models were inferred using an EM algorithm with the repgenHMM and IGoR tools. The tcR package in R was used for shared clonotype analysis, with sharing normalized by the product of cloneset sizes. Out-of-frame nonproductive sequences were analyzed to study raw recombination free of thymic and clonal selection effects. TCRdb reanalyzed the raw reads on its own, using fastp at Q25 for trimming and MiXCR for clone calling, and kept in-frame beta chains. Rows are combined by CDR3 protein, so each entry shows the most common genes and DNA. The V and J calls, along with clone size, are taken from TCRdb and not from the paper's own processing. A total of approximately 670,000 distinct CDR3 sequences appear in this sample, 5.5% to 6.5% of them only once. 1.5% to 2% of the sample comes from the top ten.

This record comes from a study of identical twins listed by TCRdb under 2016. Context from the whole study: To test whether fetal clonotypes persist, the study used deep sequencing on TCR alpha and beta repertoires from monozygotic twins, unrelated adults of various ages, and cord blood. To rule out contamination, replicate twin experiments were performed at different times with different library preparation protocols.

The full study reports these points: Abundant cord blood beta clonotypes had fewer insertions, young adult naive repertoires showed a similar but weaker trend, and memory repertoires showed no such trend. Zero-insertion analyses could be partly confounded by invariant T cells such as MAIT and iNKT, though diverse VJ usage argued against such confounding for most clonotypes. Compared with coincidental sharing between unrelated individuals, an excess of low generation-probability sequences was observed among out-of-frame TCR alpha sequences shared between twins. The excess sharing between twins in beta out-of-frame sequences was weaker because fewer shared sequences reduced the signal-to-noise ratio. Conclusions relied on cross-sectional statistical analysis, since the same donors could not be followed over many years. In monozygotic twins, out-of-frame TCR alpha sharing was systematically underestimated by recombination models, although the models agreed with sharing between unrelated individuals.

The chain joins TRBV20-1 to TRBJ2-7; 10 junctional bases match TRBD2. This TCR came from a man between 18 and 35 years old in good health. The sample taken for sequencing was naive T cells sorted from blood. What the cell subset or site label conveys for this sample: cells isolated with a human naive T-cell isolation kit. The nucleotide sequence reads as follows: TGCAGTGCTAGAGGGGGGACTAGCGCAACAACAGGCCCCTACGAGCAGTACGTC. It translates to CSARGGTSATTGPYEQYV.